This T cell receptor beta chain is from a study of T cells in Graves' hyperthyroidism and ophthalmopathy. Points from the study as a whole: The majority of expanded thyroid clonotypes above 0.001 also appeared in blood. Researchers report that a 13 V-J model separated ophthalmopathy from stable hyperthyroidism.

Ten or more counts support this clonotype. What it binds is not known. Ophthalmopathy in the patients scored at least 3 on Clinical Activity Score and at least 4 on NOSPECS grade, lasting under 3 months. V was trimmed by 0 bases and J by 2 bases, leaving 9 bases between them. This CDR3 spans 14 amino acids. CDR1 and CDR2 (germline): SGHKS, YYEKEE (reference sequence). Regions amplified from RNA transcripts were the TCR beta CDR3 regions. The HTBI primer set served for first-round RT-PCR of the TCR CDR3. TCRdb re-derived calls from the multiplex PCR reads in MiXCR, one entry per CDR3 protein. The sample lists about 610,000 distinct CDR3 sequences; roughly 15% were seen once.

This TCR derives from a woman aged 35 to 49 with Graves' ophthalmopathy. V and J are TRBV5-5 and TRBJ2-7; a possible D gene is TRBD2 (6 bases). The specimen sequenced was blood. The CDR3 DNA is TGTGCCAGCAGCTTGGTTCTAGCGACCTACGAGCAGTACTTC. Translated, it gives CASSLVLATYEQYF.